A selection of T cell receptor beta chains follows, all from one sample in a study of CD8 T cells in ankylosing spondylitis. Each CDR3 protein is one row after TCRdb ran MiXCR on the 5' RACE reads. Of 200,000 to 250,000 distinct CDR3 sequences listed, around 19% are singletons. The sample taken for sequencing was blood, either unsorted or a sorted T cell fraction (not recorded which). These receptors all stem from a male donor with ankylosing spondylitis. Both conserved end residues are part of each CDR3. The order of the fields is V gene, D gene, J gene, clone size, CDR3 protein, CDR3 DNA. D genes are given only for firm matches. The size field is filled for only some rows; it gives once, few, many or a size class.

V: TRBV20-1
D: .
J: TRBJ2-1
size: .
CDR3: CSAYYFPYNEQFF
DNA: TGCAGTGCCTATTACTTCCCCTACAATGAGCAGTTCTTC

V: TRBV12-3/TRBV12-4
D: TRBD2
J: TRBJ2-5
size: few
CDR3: CASSGAIAGGETQYF
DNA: TGTGCCAGCAGTGGGGCTATAGCGGGAGGAGAGACCCAGTACTTC

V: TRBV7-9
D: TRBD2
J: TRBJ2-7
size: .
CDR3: CASSPSFTSGTYEQYF
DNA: TGTGCCAGCAGCCCCTCGTTTACTAGCGGCACCTACGAGCAGTACTTC

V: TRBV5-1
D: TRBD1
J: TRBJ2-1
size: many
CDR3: CASSQEKQGRNEQFF
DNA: TGCGCCAGCAGCCAGGAAAAACAGGGGCGGAATGAGCAGTTCTTC

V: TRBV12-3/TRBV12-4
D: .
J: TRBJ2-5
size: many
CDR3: CASSFENQETQYF
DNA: TGTGCCAGCAGTTTTGAGAACCAAGAGACCCAGTACTTC

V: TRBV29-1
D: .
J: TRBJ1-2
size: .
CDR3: CSVEGDYYGYTF
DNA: TGCAGCGTTGAAGGGGACTACTATGGCTACACCTTC

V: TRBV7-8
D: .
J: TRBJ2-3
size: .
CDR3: CASSGRVRTDTQYF
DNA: TGTGCCAGCAGCGGCCGGGTTCGCACAGATACGCAGTATTTT

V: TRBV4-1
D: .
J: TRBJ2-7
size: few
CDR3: CASSQLGGSTYEQYF
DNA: TGCGCCAGCAGCCAACTCGGGGGCTCTACCTACGAGCAGTACTTC

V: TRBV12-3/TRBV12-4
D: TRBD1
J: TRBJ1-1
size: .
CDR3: CASSSRTGLTEAFF
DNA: TGTGCCAGCAGTTCCAGGACAGGGTTAACTGAAGCTTTCTTT

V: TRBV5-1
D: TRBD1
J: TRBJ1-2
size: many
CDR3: CASSFTGDGYTF
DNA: TGCGCCAGCAGCTTTACAGGGGACGGCTACACCTTC

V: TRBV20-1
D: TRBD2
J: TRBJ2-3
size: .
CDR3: CSAVLAGARTDTQYF
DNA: TGCAGTGCTGTCTTAGCGGGGGCCCGCACAGATACGCAGTATTTT

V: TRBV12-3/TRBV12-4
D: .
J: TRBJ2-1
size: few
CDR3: CASKITGGYNEQFF
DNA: TGTGCCAGCAAAATTACCGGGGGCTACAATGAGCAGTTCTTC

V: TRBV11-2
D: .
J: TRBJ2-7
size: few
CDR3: CASILWGGGPNEQYF
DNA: TGTGCCAGCATATTGTGGGGAGGGGGCCCCAACGAGCAGTACTTC

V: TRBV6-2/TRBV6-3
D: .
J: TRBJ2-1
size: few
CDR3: CASTLEMVAYNEQFF
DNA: TGTGCCAGCACCCTAGAAATGGTGGCCTACAATGAGCAGTTCTTC

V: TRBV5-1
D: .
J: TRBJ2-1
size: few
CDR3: CASWIDSSYNEQFF
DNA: TGCGCCAGCTGGATCGACAGTTCCTACAATGAGCAGTTCTTC

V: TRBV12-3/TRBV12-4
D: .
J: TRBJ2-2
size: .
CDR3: CASSLIRSWGELFF
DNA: TGTGCCAGCAGTTTAATCAGGAGCTGGGGGGAGCTGTTTTTT

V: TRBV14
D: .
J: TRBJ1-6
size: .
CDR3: CASSPRATGDFHNSPLHF
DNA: TGTGCCAGCAGCCCTCGGGCAACCGGAGATTTCCATAATTCACCCCTCCACTTT

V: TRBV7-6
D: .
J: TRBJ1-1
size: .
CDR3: CASSLVSDLNTEAFF
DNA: TGTGCCAGCAGCTTAGTGTCAGACTTGAACACTGAAGCTTTCTTT

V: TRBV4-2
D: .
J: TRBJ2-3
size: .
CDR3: CASSQELGQGGADTQYF
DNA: TGTGCCAGCAGCCAAGAGTTAGGCCAGGGCGGCGCAGATACGCAGTATTTT

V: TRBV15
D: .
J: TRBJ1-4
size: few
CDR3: CATSVLGEPGKLFF
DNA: TGTGCCACCAGCGTTTTGGGGGAACCTGGAAAACTGTTTTTT

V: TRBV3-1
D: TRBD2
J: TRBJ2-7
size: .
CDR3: CASEGLAGGGEQYF
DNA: TGTGCCAGCGAAGGCCTAGCGGGAGGTGGCGAGCAGTACTTC

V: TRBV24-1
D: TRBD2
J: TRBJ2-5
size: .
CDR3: CATSDKGLAGGETQYF
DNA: TGTGCCACCAGTGACAAGGGACTAGCGGGAGGTGAGACCCAGTACTTC

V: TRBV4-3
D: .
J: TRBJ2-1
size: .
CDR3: CASSQAHSLNNEQFF
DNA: TGCGCCAGCAGCCAAGCGCACTCATTGAACAATGAGCAGTTCTTC

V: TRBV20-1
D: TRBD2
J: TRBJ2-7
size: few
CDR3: CSALLPRGGLYEQYF
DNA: TGCAGTGCCCTCCTCCCCCGGGGGGGGTTATACGAGCAGTACTTC

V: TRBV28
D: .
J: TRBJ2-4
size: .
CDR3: CASSGPPSLGAKNIQYF
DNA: TGTGCCAGCAGTGGCCCACCCTCGTTGGGGGCCAAAAACATTCAGTACTTC

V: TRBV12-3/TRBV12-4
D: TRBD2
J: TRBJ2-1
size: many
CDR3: CASSIGTSGNEQFF
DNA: TGTGCCAGCAGTATCGGGACTAGCGGGAATGAGCAGTTCTTC

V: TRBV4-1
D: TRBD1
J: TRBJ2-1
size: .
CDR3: CASSQVGPGQAPYNEQFF
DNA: TGCGCCAGCAGCCAAGTGGGCCCCGGACAGGCCCCCTACAATGAGCAGTTCTTC

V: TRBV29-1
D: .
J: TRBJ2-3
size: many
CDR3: CSVDGGDYRGTDTQYF
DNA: TGCAGCGTTGATGGGGGAGACTACCGTGGCACAGATACGCAGTATTTT

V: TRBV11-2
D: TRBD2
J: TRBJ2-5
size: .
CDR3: CASSLGILSGRTGETQYF
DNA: TGTGCCAGCAGCTTAGGGATCCTAAGCGGGAGAACAGGGGAGACCCAGTACTTC